This T cell receptor beta chain appears in the sequencing data of a study of T cell responses to AZD1222 COVID-19 vaccine listed by TCRdb under 2021. At the level of the whole study: TCR sequencing was performed for approximately 240 trial participants, of whom roughly 200 were given two doses of AZD1222 and some 26 were given two doses of MenACWY control vaccine. Trial participants were enrolled by age into subgroups of 18-55, 56-69 and 70-plus years, and around 150, 28 and 57 TCR-sequenced participants, respectively, were included in these subgroups. Paper-wide results and their limitations: The vaccine-associated CD4 TCRs covered the entire spike protein, and the dominant responses fell in regions 160-218 and 743-854. After two AZD1222 doses, both the breadth and the depth of spike-specific TCRs were significantly higher than at day 0 and than in MenACWY recipients. The 56-69-year group was small, and its depth increase did not reach significance, likely because of low power. Because no day 14 peak-response samples were available, repertoires were characterized only after the peak T cell response. Nearly half of unique spike-specific TCRs reportedly recognized epitopes outside regions mutated in the B.1.351 and B.1.1.7 variants. Conclusions about previously exposed vaccinees are limited, since just a handful of AZD1222 recipients were seropositive for SARS-CoV-2 at baseline. Most participants were white British and females outnumbered males, and the authors suggested that clonal diversity may have been underestimated.

The CDR1 and CDR2 encoded by the germline V gene are MNHEY and SVGEGT. The germline V and J ends show losses of 4 bases and 0 bases respectively, and no gene match explains 9 bases of the junction. Including the terminal cysteine and phenylalanine, the CDR3 comprises 18 residues. CDR3 DNA is the only sequence kept; it has 54 bases, read in frame from the first base. Reading the label with the study, this specimen's time point is: baseline before first vaccination. The treatment or condition label of this sample denotes: meningococcal conjugate vaccine given as trial control. Vaccinee samples came from UK trials COV001 and COV002, including a single-blind randomized controlled phase 2/3 trial of AZD1222 (ChAdOx1 nCoV-19) in healthy adults. For TCRbeta chain sequencing, PBMC samples from trial participants were taken at day 0 and at day 28 after the second dose. The CDR3 regions of human TCRbeta chains were analyzed by immunosequencing. The study's own analysis went as follows. TCRs in the repertoires were matched against a reference library of SARS-CoV-2-specific TCRs that had been generated with the MIRA antigen-specificity platform. Breadth meant the fraction of unique TCRs that were SARS-CoV-2-associated, whereas depth meant the fraction of total T cells that were SARS-CoV-2-associated. Using the MIRA data, each spike-specific TCR was assigned both to the spike region to which the TCR was reactive and to a CD4 or CD8 class. Log10-transformed breadth and depth values were compared by one-way ANOVA with Sidak's multiple comparisons tests. TCRdb provides this immuneACCESS table in a form limited to in-frame rearrangements. Some clones are lacking; in checked studies, under half of them reflect an unresolved V gene, and why the rest are absent is not known. That table furnishes V, J and clone size, whereas the DNA furnished D and trimming. For this sample there are over 70,000 clones; about 91% appear just once. The leading ten clones occupy under 13% of the sample.

This clone was recorded a few times. It lacks a known antigen. Base qualities were left out, and no much larger clone turns up one base away. The rearranged chain carries TRBV6-2 or TRBV6-3 and TRBJ1-5; a stretch of 10 junction bases matches TRBD1. The sequences come from peripheral blood, collected on day 0 of MenACWY control vaccination. The TCR originated in an adult in good health. The bases read TGTGCCAGCAGTTGGGGACAGGGGAAAGAGGATAGCAATCAGCCCCAGCATTTT. Its coded protein is CASSWGQGKEDSNQPQHF.